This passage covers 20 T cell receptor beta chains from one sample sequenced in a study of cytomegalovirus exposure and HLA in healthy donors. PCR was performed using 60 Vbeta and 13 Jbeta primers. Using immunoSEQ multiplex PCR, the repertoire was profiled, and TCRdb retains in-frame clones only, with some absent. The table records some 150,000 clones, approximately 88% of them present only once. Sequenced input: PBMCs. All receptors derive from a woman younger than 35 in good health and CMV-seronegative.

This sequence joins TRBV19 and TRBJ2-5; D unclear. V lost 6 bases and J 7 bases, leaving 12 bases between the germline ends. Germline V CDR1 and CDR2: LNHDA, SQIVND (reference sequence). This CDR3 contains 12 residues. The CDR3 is CASSTAAGTQYF. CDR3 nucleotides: TGTGCCAGTAGCACGGCCGCAGGGACCCAGTACTTC.

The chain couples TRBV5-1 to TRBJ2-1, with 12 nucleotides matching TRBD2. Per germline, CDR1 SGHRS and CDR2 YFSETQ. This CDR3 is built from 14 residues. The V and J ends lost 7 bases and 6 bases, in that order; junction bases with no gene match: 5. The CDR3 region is CASHRLAGVNEQFF. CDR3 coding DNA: TGCGCCAGCCACAGACTAGCGGGGGTCAATGAGCAGTTCTTC.

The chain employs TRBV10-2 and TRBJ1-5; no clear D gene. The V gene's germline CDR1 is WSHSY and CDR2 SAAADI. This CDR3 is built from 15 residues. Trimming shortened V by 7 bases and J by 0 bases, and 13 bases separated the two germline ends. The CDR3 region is CASKDGEISNQPQHF. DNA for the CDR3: TGCGCCAGCAAGGACGGGGAAATTAGCAATCAGCCCCAGCATTTT.

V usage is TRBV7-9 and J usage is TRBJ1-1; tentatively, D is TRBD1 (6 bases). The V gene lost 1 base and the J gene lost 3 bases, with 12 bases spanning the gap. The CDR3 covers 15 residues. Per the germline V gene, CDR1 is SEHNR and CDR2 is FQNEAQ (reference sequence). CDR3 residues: CASSLGSTGHTEAFF. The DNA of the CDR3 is TGTGCCAGCAGCTTAGGTTCAACAGGGCACACTGAAGCTTTCTTT.

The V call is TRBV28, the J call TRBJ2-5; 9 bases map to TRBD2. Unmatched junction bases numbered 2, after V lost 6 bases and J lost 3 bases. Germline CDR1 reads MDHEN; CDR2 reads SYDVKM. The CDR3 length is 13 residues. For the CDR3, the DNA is TGTGCCAGCAGCGCGGGGGGGGAAGAGACCCAGTACTTC. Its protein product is CASSAGGEETQYF.

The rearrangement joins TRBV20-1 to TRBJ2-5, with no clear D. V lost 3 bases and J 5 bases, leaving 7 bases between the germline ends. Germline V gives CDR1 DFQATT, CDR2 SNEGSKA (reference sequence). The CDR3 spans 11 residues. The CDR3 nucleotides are TGCAGTGCTAGTGTCAGGGAGACCCAGTACTTC. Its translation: CSASVRETQYF.

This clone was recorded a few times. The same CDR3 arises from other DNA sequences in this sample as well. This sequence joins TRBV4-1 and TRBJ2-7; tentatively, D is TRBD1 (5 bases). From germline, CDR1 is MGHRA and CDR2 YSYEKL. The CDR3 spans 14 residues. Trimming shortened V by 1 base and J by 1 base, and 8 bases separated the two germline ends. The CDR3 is CASSQVQGSYEQYF. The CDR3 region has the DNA TGCGCCAGCAGCCAAGTGCAGGGTTCCTACGAGCAGTACTTC.

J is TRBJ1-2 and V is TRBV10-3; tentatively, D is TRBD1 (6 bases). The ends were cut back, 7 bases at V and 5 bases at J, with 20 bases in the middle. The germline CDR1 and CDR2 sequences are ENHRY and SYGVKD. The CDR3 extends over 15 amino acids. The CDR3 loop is CAITEGVRLLYGYTF. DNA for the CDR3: TGTGCCATCACAGAGGGGGTTCGCCTATTATATGGCTACACCTTC.

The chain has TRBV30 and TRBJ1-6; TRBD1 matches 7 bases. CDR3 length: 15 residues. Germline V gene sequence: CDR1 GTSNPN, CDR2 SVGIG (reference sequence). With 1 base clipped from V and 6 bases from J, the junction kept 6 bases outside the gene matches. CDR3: CAWSATQGGNSPLHF. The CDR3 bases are TGTGCCTGGAGTGCCACTCAGGGGGGTAATTCACCCCTCCACTTT.

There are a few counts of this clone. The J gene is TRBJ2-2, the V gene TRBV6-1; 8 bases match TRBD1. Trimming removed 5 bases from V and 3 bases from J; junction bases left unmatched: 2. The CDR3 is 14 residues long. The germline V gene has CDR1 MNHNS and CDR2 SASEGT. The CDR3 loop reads CASSQTGDTGELFF. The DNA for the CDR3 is TGTGCCAGCAGTCAGACAGGGGACACCGGGGAGCTGTTTTTT.

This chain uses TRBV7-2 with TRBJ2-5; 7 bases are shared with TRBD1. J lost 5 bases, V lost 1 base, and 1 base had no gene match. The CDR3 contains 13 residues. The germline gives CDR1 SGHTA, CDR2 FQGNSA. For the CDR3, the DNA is TGTGCCAGCAGCTTAGTACAGGGGGAGACCCAGTACTTC. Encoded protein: CASSLVQGETQYF. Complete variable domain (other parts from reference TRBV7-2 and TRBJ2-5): GAGVSQSPSNKVTEKGKDVELRCDPISGHTALYWYRQSLGQGLEFLIYFQGNSAPDKSGLPSDRFSAERTGGSVSTLTIQRTQQEDSAVYLCASSLVQGETQYFGPGTRLLVL.

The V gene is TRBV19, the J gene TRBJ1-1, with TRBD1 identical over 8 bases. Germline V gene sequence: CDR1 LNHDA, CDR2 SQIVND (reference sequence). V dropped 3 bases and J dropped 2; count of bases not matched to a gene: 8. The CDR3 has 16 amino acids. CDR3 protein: CASSIDRDRGNTEAFF. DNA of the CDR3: TGTGCCAGTAGTATTGATAGAGACAGGGGAAACACTGAAGCTTTCTTT.

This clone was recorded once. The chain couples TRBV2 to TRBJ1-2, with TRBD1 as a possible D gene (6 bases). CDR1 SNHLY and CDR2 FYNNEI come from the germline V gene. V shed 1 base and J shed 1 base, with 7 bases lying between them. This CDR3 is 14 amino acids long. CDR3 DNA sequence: TGTGCCAGCAGTGAAGAGGGGGTTAACTATGGCTACACCTTC. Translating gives CASSEEGVNYGYTF.

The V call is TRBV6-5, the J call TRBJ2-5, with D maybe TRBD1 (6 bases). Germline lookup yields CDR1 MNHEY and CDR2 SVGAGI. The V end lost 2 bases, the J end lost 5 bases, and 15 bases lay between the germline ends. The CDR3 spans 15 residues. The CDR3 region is CASSYQGTYGETQYF. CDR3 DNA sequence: TGTGCCAGCAGTTACCAGGGGACATACGGGGAGACCCAGTACTTC.

CDR3 loop: CASSVSGGQYF. The CDR3 nucleotides read TGTGCCAGCAGTGTATCAGGGGGGCAGTACTTC. V and J are TRBV6-1 and TRBJ2-7; TRBD1 agrees at 7 bases. The ends lost 4 bases at V and 9 bases at J; junction bases unmatched: 3. The CDR3 has 11 residues. The germline CDR1 and CDR2 sequences are MNHNS and SASEGT.

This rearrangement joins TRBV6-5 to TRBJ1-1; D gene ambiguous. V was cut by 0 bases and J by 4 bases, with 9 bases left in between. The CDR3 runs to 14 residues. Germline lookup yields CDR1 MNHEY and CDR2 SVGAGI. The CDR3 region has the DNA TGTGCCAGCAGTTACTCGGTATCCGGCACTGAAGCTTTCTTT. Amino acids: CASSYSVSGTEAFF.

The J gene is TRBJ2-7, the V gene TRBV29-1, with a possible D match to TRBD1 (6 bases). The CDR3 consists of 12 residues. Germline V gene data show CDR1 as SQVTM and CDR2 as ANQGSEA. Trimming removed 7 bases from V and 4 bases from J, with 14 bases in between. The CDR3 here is CSARQDSYEQYF. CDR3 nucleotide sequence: TGCAGCGCCAGACAGGATTCTTACGAGCAGTACTTC.

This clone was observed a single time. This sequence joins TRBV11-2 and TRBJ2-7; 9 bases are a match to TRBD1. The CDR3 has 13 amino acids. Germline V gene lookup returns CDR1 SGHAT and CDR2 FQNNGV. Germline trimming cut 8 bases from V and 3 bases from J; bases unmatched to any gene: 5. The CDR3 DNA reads TGTGCCAGCGACCGGGACAGGGTCTACGAGCAGTACTTC. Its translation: CASDRDRVYEQYF. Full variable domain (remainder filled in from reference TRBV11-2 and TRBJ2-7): EAGVAQSPRYKIIEKRQSVAFWCNPISGHATLYWYQQILGQGPKLLIQFQNNGVVDDSQLPKDRFSAERLKGVDSTLKIQPAKLEDSAVYLCASDRDRVYEQYFGPGTRLTVT.

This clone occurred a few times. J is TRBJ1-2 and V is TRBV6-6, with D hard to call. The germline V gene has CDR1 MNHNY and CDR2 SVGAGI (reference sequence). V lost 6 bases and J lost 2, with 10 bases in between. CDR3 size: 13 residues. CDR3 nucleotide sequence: TGTGCCAGCAGCCCCGGGGTAAACTATGGCTACACCTTC. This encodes CASSPGVNYGYTF.

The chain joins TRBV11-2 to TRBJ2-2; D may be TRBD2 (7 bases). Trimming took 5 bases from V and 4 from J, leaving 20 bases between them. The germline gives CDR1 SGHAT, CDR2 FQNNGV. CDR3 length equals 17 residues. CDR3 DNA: TGTGCCAGCAGCCACTTGTTTGGGGGCGGGGGCACCGGGGAGCTGTTTTTT. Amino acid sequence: CASSHLFGGGGTGELFF. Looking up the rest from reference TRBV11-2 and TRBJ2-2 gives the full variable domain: EAGVAQSPRYKIIEKRQSVAFWCNPISGHATLYWYQQILGQGPKLLIQFQNNGVVDDSQLPKDRFSAERLKGVDSTLKIQPAKLEDSAVYLCASSHLFGGGGTGELFFGEGSRLTVL.